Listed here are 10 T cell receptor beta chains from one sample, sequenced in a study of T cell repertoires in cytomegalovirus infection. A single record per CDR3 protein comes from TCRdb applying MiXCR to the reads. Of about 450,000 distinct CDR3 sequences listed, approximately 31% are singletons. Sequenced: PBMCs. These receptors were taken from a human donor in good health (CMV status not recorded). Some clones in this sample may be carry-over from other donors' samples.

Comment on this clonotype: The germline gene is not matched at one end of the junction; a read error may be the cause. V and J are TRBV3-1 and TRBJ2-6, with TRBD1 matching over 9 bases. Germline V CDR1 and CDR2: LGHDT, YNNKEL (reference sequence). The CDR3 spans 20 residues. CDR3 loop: CASSQGGIQGAFSGANGLTF. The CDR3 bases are TGTGCCAGCAGCCAAGGAGGGATACAGGGGGCGTTCTCTGGGGCCAACGGCCTGACTTTC. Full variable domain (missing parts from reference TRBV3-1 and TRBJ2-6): DTAVSQTPKYLVTQMGNDKSIKCEQNLGHDTMYWYKQDSKKFLKIMFSYNNKELIINETVPNRFSPKSPDKAHLNLHINSLELGDSAVYFCASSQGGIQGAFSGANGLTFGAGSRLTVL.

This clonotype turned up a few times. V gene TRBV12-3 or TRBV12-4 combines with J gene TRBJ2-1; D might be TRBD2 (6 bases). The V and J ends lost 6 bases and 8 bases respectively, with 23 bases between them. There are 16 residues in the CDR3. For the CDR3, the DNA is TGTGCCAGCAGCACCACGACTAGGCCGGGGGAGGATGAGCAGTTCTTC. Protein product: CASSTTTRPGEDEQFF.

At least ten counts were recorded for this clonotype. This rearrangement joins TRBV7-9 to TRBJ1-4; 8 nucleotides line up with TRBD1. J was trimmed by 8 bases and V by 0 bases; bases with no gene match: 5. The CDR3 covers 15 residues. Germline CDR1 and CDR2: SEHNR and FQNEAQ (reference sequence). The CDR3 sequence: CASSLAGTGTEKLFF. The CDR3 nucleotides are TGTGCCAGCAGCTTAGCGGGGACAGGAACCGAAAAACTGTTTTTT.

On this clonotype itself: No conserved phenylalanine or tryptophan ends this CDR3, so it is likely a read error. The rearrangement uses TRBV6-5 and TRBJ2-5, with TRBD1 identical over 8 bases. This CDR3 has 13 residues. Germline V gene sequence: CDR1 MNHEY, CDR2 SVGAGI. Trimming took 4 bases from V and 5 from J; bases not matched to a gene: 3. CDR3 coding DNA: TGTGCCAGCAGTTGGGGACAGGTGGAGACCCAGTACTCC. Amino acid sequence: CASSWGQVETQYS.

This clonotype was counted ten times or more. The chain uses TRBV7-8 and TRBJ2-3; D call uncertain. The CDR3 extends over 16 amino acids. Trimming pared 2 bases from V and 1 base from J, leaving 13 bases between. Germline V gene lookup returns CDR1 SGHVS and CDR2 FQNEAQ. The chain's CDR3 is CASSLTPRLRTDTQYF. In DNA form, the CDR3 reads TGTGCCAGCAGCTTAACCCCTCGGCTGCGCACAGATACGCAGTATTTT.

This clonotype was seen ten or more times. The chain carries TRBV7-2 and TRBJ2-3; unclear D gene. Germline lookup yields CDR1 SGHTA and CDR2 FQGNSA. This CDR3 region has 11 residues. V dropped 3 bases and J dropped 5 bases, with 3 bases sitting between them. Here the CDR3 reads CASSFQDTQYF. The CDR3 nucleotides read TGTGCCAGCAGCTTCCAAGATACGCAGTATTTT.

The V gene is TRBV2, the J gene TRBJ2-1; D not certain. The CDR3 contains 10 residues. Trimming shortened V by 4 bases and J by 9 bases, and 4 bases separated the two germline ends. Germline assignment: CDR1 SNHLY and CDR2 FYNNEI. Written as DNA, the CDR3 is TGTGCCAGCAGTGTTGGTGAGCAGTTCTTC. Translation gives CASSVGEQFF.

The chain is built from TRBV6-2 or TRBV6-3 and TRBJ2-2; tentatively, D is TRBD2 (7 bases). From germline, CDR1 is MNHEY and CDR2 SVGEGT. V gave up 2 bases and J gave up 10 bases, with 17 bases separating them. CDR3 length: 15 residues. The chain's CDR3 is CASSYAQGRGVELFF. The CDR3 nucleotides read TGTGCCAGCAGTTACGCCCAGGGGAGGGGTGTGGAGCTGTTTTTT.

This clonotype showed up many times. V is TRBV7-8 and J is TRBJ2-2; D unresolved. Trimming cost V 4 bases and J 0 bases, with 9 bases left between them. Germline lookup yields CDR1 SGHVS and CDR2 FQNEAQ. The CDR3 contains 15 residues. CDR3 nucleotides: TGTGCCAGCAGCTGGGCTCGCGCGAACACCGGGGAGCTGTTTTTT. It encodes CASSWARANTGELFF.

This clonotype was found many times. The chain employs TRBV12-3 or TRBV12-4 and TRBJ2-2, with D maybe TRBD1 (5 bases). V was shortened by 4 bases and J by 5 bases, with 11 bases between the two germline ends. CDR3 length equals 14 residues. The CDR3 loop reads CASSSQGRTGELFF. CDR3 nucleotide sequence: TGTGCCAGCAGTTCCCAGGGTAGGACCGGGGAGCTGTTTTTT.